The 9 T cell receptor beta chains presented below share a single source sample, sequenced in a study of CD8 T cells in ankylosing spondylitis. TCRdb independently ran MiXCR on the 5' RACE reads; one entry per CDR3 protein. The sample carries roughly 100,000 distinct CDR3 sequences, 24% recorded once. The sequencing sample was made of synovial fluid, either unsorted or a sorted T cell fraction (not recorded which). The receptors here all came from a male donor with ankylosing spondylitis.

The rearrangement joins TRBV10-3 to TRBJ2-7; D unclear. Germline V CDR1 and CDR2: ENHRY, SYGVKD. V lost 10 bases and J lost 2, with 9 bases in between. The CDR3 is 11 residues long. The CDR3 DNA reads TGTGCCACCCAAGTGGCCTACGAGCAGTACTTC. It translates to CATQVAYEQYF.

This clonotype has a handful of counts. V gene TRBV5-1 combines with J gene TRBJ2-3; no clear D gene. Germline CDR1 and CDR2: SGHRS and YFSETQ. The CDR3 extends over 14 amino acids. V lost 4 bases to trimming and J lost 6 bases, with 15 bases between them. The DNA of the CDR3 is TGCGCCAGCAGCCCACGAGGACCTTCGGATACGCAGTATTTT. It encodes CASSPRGPSDTQYF.

The chain recombines TRBV5-1 with TRBJ2-1; D unresolved. The CDR3 extends over 14 amino acids. The V gene lost 0 bases and the J gene lost 5 bases, with 9 bases spanning the gap. Germline V gives CDR1 SGHRS, CDR2 YFSETQ. The CDR3 region has the DNA TGCGCCAGCAGCTTGGGTACAGAAGACAATGAGCAGTTCTTC. It yields the protein CASSLGTEDNEQFF.

This clonotype was picked up a small number of times. The CDR3 nucleotides read TGTGCCAGCAGCGGGACAGGGTACATTCAGTACTTC. It yields the protein CASSGTGYIQYF. The chain is built from TRBV5-5 and TRBJ2-4; the match to TRBD1 covers 9 bases. Germline lookup yields CDR1 SGHKS and CDR2 YYEKEE (reference sequence). The CDR3 runs to 12 residues. V lost 4 bases and J lost 8; bases outside the gene matches: 1.

The CDR3 DNA reads TGTGCCACCAGCAGAGATCGGGACAGGGCTTACGAGCAGTACGTC. Translation: CATSRDRDRAYEQYV. The chain recombines TRBV15 with TRBJ2-7, with TRBD1 matching over 9 bases. This CDR3 region has 15 residues. From germline, CDR1 is LNHNV and CDR2 YYDKDF (reference sequence). Trimming took 0 bases from V and 4 from J; bases not matched to a gene: 4.

The chain joins TRBV20-1 to TRBJ2-2; possibly TRBD2 for D (5 bases). There are 16 residues in the CDR3. V was clipped by 0 bases and J by 4 bases, with 15 bases between them. Germline V gene sequence: CDR1 DFQATT, CDR2 SNEGSKA (reference sequence). The DNA for the CDR3 is TGCAGTGCTAGAGATCAAGCCAGCGGCGGCACCGGGGAGCTGTTTTTT. The encoded protein is CSARDQASGGTGELFF.

This clonotype was seen more than once but under ten times. The chain recombines TRBV24-1 with TRBJ2-1; TRBD2 matches at 12 bases. With 3 bases clipped from V and 9 bases from J, the junction kept 8 bases outside the gene matches. This CDR3 is 16 amino acids long. Germline CDR1 and CDR2: KGHDR and SFDVKD. CDR3 bases: TGTGCCACCAGTGATACCCGGACTAGCGGGAAAGGTGAGCAGTTCTTC. Protein product: CATSDTRTSGKGEQFF.

This clonotype was seen a few times. J is TRBJ2-1 and V is TRBV5-1; TRBD2 agrees at 12 bases. The CDR3 is 21 amino acids. V shed 0 bases and J 1 base; nucleotides not matched to a gene: 14. Germline CDR1 and CDR2: SGHRS and YFSETQ. The CDR3 nucleotides are TGCGCCAGCAGCTTGGCCCGGTATGGACTAGCGGGATTAGCTTCCTACAATGAGCAGTTCTTC. Amino acids: CASSLARYGLAGLASYNEQFF.

Only a few counts were recorded for this clonotype. The gene calls are TRBV24-1 and TRBJ1-2; D is undetermined. The CDR3 is 14 residues long. Germline V gives CDR1 KGHDR, CDR2 SFDVKD. Trimming stripped 1 base from V and 0 bases from J, with 5 bases between. CDR3 sequence reads: CATSDFDANYGYTF. Here the CDR3 DNA reads TGTGCCACCAGTGATTTCGACGCTAACTATGGCTACACCTTC.